These T cell receptor beta chains were read from a single sample in a study of T cell responses to AZD1222 COVID-19 vaccine. Assay: immunoSEQ multiplex PCR; the TCRdb copy retains only in-frame clones and omits some. The table lists 90,000 to 120,000 clones, over 85% of them singletons, with approximately 5% in the top ten. Sequenced material: peripheral blood, taken on day 0 of AZD1222 vaccination. All receptors derive from an adult in good health. Both conserved end residues are part of each CDR3. For some rows the clone size is stated as once, few or many, or as a class when expanded; others skip it.

TRBJ2-3	-	13	TRBV11-3	CASSLEAGDTQYF
TRBJ1-1	-	13	TRBV30	CASTRGVGTEAFF
TRBJ1-2	once	13	TRBV2	CASLRDRGDGYTF
TRBJ2-7	-	15	TRBV10-2	CASSLGTSGSGEQYF
TRBJ2-3	-	14	TRBV5-1	CASTQGTGTDTQYF
TRBJ1-2	-	13	TRBV12-3/TRBV12-4	CASSWNNGRGYTF
TRBJ1-1	-	12	TRBV7-9	CASSFINTEAFF
TRBJ2-2	-	18	TRBV4-1	CASSHHMGLAGDTGELFF
TRBJ1-5	-	15	TRBV10-1	CASSDRSYSNQPQHF
TRBJ2-1	-	12	TRBV7-2	CASSDIAGSQFF
TRBJ1-3	-	15	TRBV25-1	CASRRAGSAGNTIYF
TRBJ1-4	-	15	TRBV5-1	CASRMLGTTNEKLFF
TRBJ2-7	few	17	TRBV5-1	CASSSVHTQGARYEQYF
TRBJ1-2	-	15	TRBV5-4	CASSLGAGLHYGYTF
TRBJ1-4	-	13	TRBV27	CASSLERGVKLFF
TRBJ1-6	-	15	TRBV9	CASSVGAIGTSPLHF
TRBJ2-7	-	14	TRBV11-3	CASSPRDGNYEQYF
TRBJ2-7	-	13	TRBV24-1	CATSATASYEQYF
TRBJ2-7	-	15	TRBV7-9	CASSRGQGVSYEQYF
TRBJ2-3	-	14	TRBV7-2	CASSLLGGTDTQYF